Described below is a single T cell receptor beta chain sequence and its context. The CDR3 length is 15 residues. Germline V CDR1 and CDR2: MNHEY, SMNVEV (reference sequence). The V segment lost 3 bases and the J segment 6 bases; nucleotides outside the gene matches: 7. Measured with immunoSEQ multiplex PCR; TCRdb has only the in-frame clones, and not every one. The repertoire holds more than 65,000 clones, with 90% to 95% as singletons. These data belong to a study of T cell changes during pregnancy in multiple sclerosis. The TCR comes from a female donor with multiple sclerosis, enrolled in a pregnancy study. The genes are TRBV27 and TRBJ2-2; 7 bases match TRBD1. Specimen: peripheral blood, collected in the second trimester of pregnancy. CDR3 nucleotides: TGTGCCAGCAGTTTCCTGGGACAGTGGGCCGGGGAGCTGTTTTTT. Its translation is CASSFLGQWAGELFF.